The 30 T cell receptor beta chains presented below share a single source sample, sequenced in a study of blood T cell repertoires in COVID-19. Sequenced by immunoSEQ multiplex PCR; TCRdb stores in-frame clones only, minus some. The sample lists about 44,000 clones, about 90% occurring once. The sample taken for sequencing was peripheral blood. These receptors were taken from a woman aged 80 or over in a cohort sampled during active or convalescent COVID-19.

V and J are TRBV2 and TRBJ2-7; 10 bases are shared with TRBD2. V shed 1 base, J shed 2 bases, and the junction held 2 bases outside the gene matches. From germline, CDR1 is SNHLY and CDR2 FYNNEI. This CDR3 is 15 amino acids long. The CDR3 sequence: CASSEGTSGAYEQYF. The CDR3 nucleotides read TGTGCCAGCAGTGAAGGGACTAGCGGTGCCTACGAGCAGTACTTC.

The chain recombines TRBV2 with TRBJ1-5; tentatively, D is TRBD1 (5 bases). The CDR3 contains 15 residues. Per germline, CDR1 SNHLY and CDR2 FYNNEI. V was shortened by 0 bases and J by 8 bases, with 14 bases between the two germline ends. In nucleotides, the CDR3 is TGTGCCAGCAGTGAAGCGGGACTAGACTTAGAGCCCCAGCATTTT. This sequence encodes CASSEAGLDLEPQHF.

The rearrangement uses TRBV9 and TRBJ2-7, with 11 bases identical to TRBD1. From germline, CDR1 is SGDLS and CDR2 YYNGEE. This CDR3 is 14 amino acids long. V shed 0 bases and J 6 bases; nucleotides not matched to a gene: 2. CDR3 in amino acids: CASSVGTGGIEQYF. CDR3 in DNA: TGTGCCAGCAGCGTAGGGACAGGGGGCATCGAGCAGTACTTC.

The chain carries TRBV6-7 and TRBJ2-5; 7 bases match TRBD2. TRBV6-7 belongs to the ORF category, with a function that is uncertain. The CDR3 sequence is 19 residues long. Trimming removed 2 bases from V and 4 bases from J; junction bases left unmatched: 19. CDR3 amino acids: CASSYPRDRGGNVIETQYF. In DNA form, the CDR3 reads TGTGCCAGCAGTTACCCTCGGGACCGCGGGGGAAACGTTATAGAGACCCAGTACTTC.

Only a few counts were recorded for this clone. CDR3 sequence (DNA): TGCGCCAGCAGTGAGTCGACAGACTATGGCTACACCTTC. It specifies CASSESTDYGYTF. The chain has TRBV10-1 and TRBJ1-2, with D possibly TRBD1 on 5 matching bases. V lost 0 bases and J lost 3, with 5 bases in between. CDR1 and CDR2 (germline): WNHNN, SYGVQD (reference sequence). This CDR3 is built from 13 residues.

The chain employs TRBV27 and TRBJ2-5, with a tentative D call TRBD2 (6 bases). The CDR3 consists of 14 residues. The germline V gene encodes CDR1 MNHEY and CDR2 SMNVEV (reference sequence). The V end was cut by 3 bases, the J end by 5 bases, with 13 bases between. The CDR3 sequence: CASSFRGFSETQYF. The CDR3 DNA follows: TGTGCCAGCAGTTTCCGGGGGTTCAGCGAGACCCAGTACTTC.

This rearrangement joins TRBV5-5 to TRBJ1-6, with D maybe TRBD1 (5 bases). Germline V CDR1 and CDR2: SGHKS, YYEKEE (reference sequence). Trimming removed 6 bases at V and 8 bases at J, with 9 bases between. CDR3 size: 12 residues. CDR3 loop: CASTGGDSPLHF. The DNA for the CDR3 is TGTGCCAGCACCGGAGGGGATTCACCCCTCCACTTT.

The CDR3 protein is CASHGGPDTEAFF. CDR3 bases: TGTGCCAGCCACGGGGGTCCGGACACTGAAGCTTTCTTT. The V gene is TRBV5-4, the J gene TRBJ1-1; D is possibly TRBD1 (5 bases). V lost 7 bases to trimming and J lost 3 bases, with 13 bases between them. There are 13 residues in the CDR3. Germline lookup yields CDR1 SGHNT and CDR2 YYREEE (reference sequence).

The chain couples TRBV6-1 to TRBJ2-7, with D unresolved. The ends were cut back, 1 base at V and 0 bases at J, with 13 bases in the middle. CDR1 is MNHNS, CDR2 SASEGT, per germline. CDR3 length equals 16 residues. Here the CDR3 DNA reads TGTGCCAGCAGTGAAGACACCCAAGCGAGCTCCTACGAGCAGTACTTC. Translation: CASSEDTQASSYEQYF.

This chain connects TRBV27 to TRBJ2-7, with TRBD1 identical over 8 bases. Trimming took 4 bases from V and 6 from J; bases not matched to a gene: 5. The CDR3 consists of 13 residues. Germline lookup yields CDR1 MNHEY and CDR2 SMNVEV (reference sequence). The CDR3, as DNA: TGTGCCAGCAGTTGGGGCGGACAGGGCGAGCAGTACTTC. Protein: CASSWGGQGEQYF.

The J gene is TRBJ2-1, the V gene TRBV7-9, with 7 bases that match TRBD2. The germline V gene has CDR1 SEHNR and CDR2 FQNEAQ (reference sequence). V lost 7 bases to trimming and J lost 1 base; unmatched junction nucleotides: 1. The CDR3 is 13 residues long. This CDR3 is CASKAGSYNEQFF. DNA of the CDR3: TGTGCCAGCAAAGCGGGATCCTACAATGAGCAGTTCTTC.

V usage is TRBV27 and J usage is TRBJ1-1; D gene unclear. CDR3 length: 16 amino acids. The V and J ends lost 0 bases and 4 bases respectively, with 15 bases between them. CDR1 is MNHEY and CDR2 is SMNVEV in the germline V gene (reference sequence). CDR3 residues: CASSLSTIRFGTEAFF. The CDR3 coding sequence is TGTGCCAGCAGTTTATCGACTATCCGTTTTGGCACTGAAGCTTTCTTT.

The genes are TRBV10-3 and TRBJ2-7; unclear D gene. CDR3 length: 11 amino acids. Deletions cut 8 bases from V and 4 bases from J, with 9 bases between. The V gene's germline CDR1 is ENHRY and CDR2 SYGVKD. The CDR3 is CAIAEVYEQYF. CDR3 nucleotides: TGTGCCATCGCTGAGGTGTACGAGCAGTACTTC.

This clone was observed a few times. The chain combines TRBV5-4 with TRBJ1-1, with D unresolved. The CDR3 has 14 amino acids. Germline V gene data show CDR1 as SGHNT and CDR2 as YYREEE (reference sequence). The V end lost 1 base, the J end lost 6 bases, and 13 bases lay between the germline ends. CDR3 nucleotide sequence: TGTGCCAGCAGCTTGCGCCGGGAGGGTGCTGAAGCTTTCTTT. Its translation: CASSLRREGAEAFF.

The V call is TRBV7-3, the J call TRBJ2-3, with D unresolved. V was cut by 0 bases and J by 6 bases, with 13 bases left in between. Germline V gene sequence: CDR1 SGHTA, CDR2 FQGTGA. The length of the CDR3 is 15 residues. CDR3 nucleotides: TGTGCCAGCAGCTTAACCTATCAGGAAACGGATACGCAGTATTTT. This codes for CASSLTYQETDTQYF.

This clone was counted only a few times. The chain links TRBV7-8 to TRBJ2-7; TRBD1 matches at 8 bases. This CDR3 has 14 amino acids. Germline V gene data show CDR1 as SGHVS and CDR2 as FQNEAQ. The junction had 8 bases not matched to a gene; V was cut back by 8 bases and J by 2 bases. The CDR3 here is CASSDRVRTYEQYF. DNA for the CDR3: TGTGCCAGCTCGGACAGGGTGAGAACCTACGAGCAGTACTTC.

This clone came up once. The V and J genes are TRBV2 and TRBJ2-1; D unclear. Germline V gives CDR1 SNHLY, CDR2 FYNNEI. Trimming shortened V by 1 base and J by 12 bases, and 13 bases separated the two germline ends. This CDR3 is 13 amino acids long. The CDR3 bases are TGTGCCAGCAGTGAAGTCCTGGCTAGGTGGCAGTTCTTC. Protein product: CASSEVLARWQFF.

This clone was recorded once. The V call is TRBV11-2, the J call TRBJ2-7; 7 bases match TRBD1. J lost 2 bases, V lost 5 bases, and 6 bases had no gene match. This CDR3 spans 14 amino acids. Germline CDR1 and CDR2: SGHAT and FQNNGV. The DNA of the CDR3 is TGTGCCAGCAGCCGCCTCGGGACAGCCTACGAGCAGTACTTC. Its protein product is CASSRLGTAYEQYF.

This chain joins TRBV10-1 and TRBJ2-5, with D hard to call. V was trimmed by 3 bases and J by 2 bases, leaving 10 bases between them. The germline V gene encodes CDR1 WNHNN and CDR2 SYGVQD (reference sequence). The CDR3 totals 14 residues. CDR3 region: CASSDALSQETQYF. DNA of the CDR3: TGCGCCAGCAGTGATGCTCTCAGTCAAGAGACCCAGTACTTC.

V usage is TRBV29-1 and J usage is TRBJ2-5; 9 bases are shared with TRBD2. The CDR3 covers 14 residues. Germline V gene data show CDR1 as SQVTM and CDR2 as ANQGSEA. With V trimmed by 4 bases and J by 7 bases, 10 bases remained unmatched. The CDR3 sequence: CSVGGGASRPTQYF. The DNA of the CDR3 is TGCAGCGTTGGCGGGGGGGCCTCCAGGCCGACCCAGTACTTC.

The rearrangement links TRBV19 to TRBJ2-5, with 9 bases identical to TRBD2. CDR1 LNHDA and CDR2 SQIVND come from the germline V gene (reference sequence). V dropped 6 bases and J dropped 0; count of bases not matched to a gene: 5. The CDR3 sequence is 15 residues long. The DNA of the CDR3 is TGTGCCAGTAGCGGTCTAGCGGGGAACCAAGAGACCCAGTACTTC. This gives the protein CASSGLAGNQETQYF.

The chain couples TRBV4-3 to TRBJ2-7; D is perhaps TRBD2 (5 bases). Germline-derived CDR1 and CDR2 are LGHNA and YSLEER. Trimming pared 0 bases from V and 4 bases from J, leaving 10 bases between. There are 14 residues in the CDR3. CDR3 amino acids: CASSQDTEGYEQYF. In DNA, the CDR3 is TGCGCCAGCAGCCAAGATACCGAGGGTTACGAGCAGTACTTC.

This clone was detected a few times. The chain is built from TRBV9 and TRBJ1-2; 12 nucleotides match TRBD1. CDR3 size: 14 residues. Germline CDR1 reads SGDLS; CDR2 reads YYNGEE. V gave up 5 bases and J gave up 4 bases; unmatched junction bases: 3. The CDR3 here is CASRGQGATYGYTF. CDR3 sequence (DNA): TGTGCCAGCAGGGGACAGGGGGCGACCTATGGCTACACCTTC.

This rearrangement joins TRBV5-1 to TRBJ2-2; 7 bases are a match to TRBD2. V was clipped by 6 bases and J by 1 base; unmatched bases: 6. Germline CDR1 is SGHRS and CDR2 is YFSETQ. This CDR3 has 15 amino acids. Here the CDR3 DNA reads TGCGCCAGCAAAGCGCTAGCGGAGAACACCGGGGAGCTGTTTTTT. Translated, it gives CASKALAENTGELFF.

The chain employs TRBV10-3 and TRBJ1-2, with D perhaps TRBD1 (5 bases). The CDR3 has 14 amino acids. Germline V gene data show CDR1 as ENHRY and CDR2 as SYGVKD. V lost 10 bases and J lost 0, with 15 bases in between. CDR3 coding DNA: TGTGCCAGCCAACCGGGGGAGGCTAACTATGGCTACACCTTC. Translated: CASQPGEANYGYTF.

DNA of the CDR3: TGTGCCAGCAGCGGGACAGGGGGCATCACTGAAGCTTTCTTT. It translates to CASSGTGGITEAFF. The J gene is TRBJ1-1, the V gene TRBV11-3, with 12 nucleotides matching TRBD1. CDR1 and CDR2 from the germline V gene are SGHNT and YENEEA. Trimming at V came to 5 bases and at J to 4 bases, leaving 2 bases not matched to a gene. The length of the CDR3 is 14 residues.

The gene calls are TRBV12-5 and TRBJ2-7; 11 bases align to TRBD2. The CDR3 runs 18 residues. The ends lost 6 bases at V and 7 bases at J; junction bases unmatched: 20. From germline, CDR1 is LGHNT and CDR2 FRNRAP. CDR3 bases: TGTGCTAGTGGGCCGGGGCTAGCGGGGGGACCACCGTCGGGAGAGCAGTACTTC. Translating gives CASGPGLAGGPPSGEQYF.

This clone has just a few counts. The rearrangement links TRBV10-3 to TRBJ1-4; D is ambiguous. Trimming shortened V by 4 bases and J by 0 bases, and 3 bases separated the two germline ends. Germline V gene lookup returns CDR1 ENHRY and CDR2 SYGVKD. The CDR3 loop spans 13 amino acids. CDR3 in DNA: TGTGCCATCAGTGGGCCAACTAATGAAAAACTGTTTTTT. It codes for CAISGPTNEKLFF.

The V gene is TRBV30, the J gene TRBJ1-6; no definite D call. The CDR3 runs to 15 residues. Germline V lookup: CDR1 GTSNPN, CDR2 SVGIG (reference sequence). The V and J ends lost 0 bases and 3 bases respectively, with 9 bases between them. In nucleotides, the CDR3 is TGTGCCTGGAGTGTACTGAACAGCTATAATTCACCCCTCCACTTT. Amino acids: CAWSVLNSYNSPLHF.

V gene TRBV5-4 combines with J gene TRBJ2-5; 9 positions agree with TRBD1. This CDR3 comprises 15 residues. V lost 2 bases to trimming and J lost 3 bases; unmatched junction nucleotides: 5. Germline CDR1 reads SGHNT; CDR2 reads YYREEE (reference sequence). The CDR3 is CASSLQGAVEETQYF. In DNA form, the CDR3 reads TGTGCCAGCAGCTTACAGGGGGCCGTGGAAGAGACCCAGTACTTC.